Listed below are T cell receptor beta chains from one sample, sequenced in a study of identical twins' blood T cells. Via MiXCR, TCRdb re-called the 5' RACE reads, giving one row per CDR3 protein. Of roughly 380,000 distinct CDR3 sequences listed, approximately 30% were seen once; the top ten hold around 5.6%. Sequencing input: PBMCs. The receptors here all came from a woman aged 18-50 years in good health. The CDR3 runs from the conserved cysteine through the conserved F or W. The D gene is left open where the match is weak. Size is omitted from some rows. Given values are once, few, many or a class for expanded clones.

cdr3_nt: TGCAGTGCTAGAGCTACAGATAACTATGGCTACACCTTC
cdr3_aa: CSARATDNYGYTF
d_call: .
v_call: TRBV20-1
clone_size: few
j_call: TRBJ1-2

cdr3_nt: TGTGCCAGTAACCAGGGTCCCACTGAAGCTTTCTTT
cdr3_aa: CASNQGPTEAFF
d_call: .
v_call: TRBV19
clone_size: .
j_call: TRBJ1-1

cdr3_nt: TGTGCCAGCACATACGAAAAACTGTTTTTT
cdr3_aa: CASTYEKLFF
d_call: .
v_call: TRBV7-4
clone_size: .
j_call: TRBJ1-4

cdr3_nt: TGCAGCGCTCCCCATATGGAAAGTGGGACTGAAGCTTTCTTT
cdr3_aa: CSAPHMESGTEAFF
d_call: .
v_call: TRBV29-1
clone_size: .
j_call: TRBJ1-1

cdr3_nt: TGTGCCAGCCAGGGGACAGGGGCCTACGAGCAGTACTTC
cdr3_aa: CASQGTGAYEQYF
d_call: TRBD1
v_call: TRBV6-2/TRBV6-3
clone_size: few
j_call: TRBJ2-7

cdr3_nt: TGTGCCAGCAGTCAAAATCCAGGTGGTGAGCAGTTCTTC
cdr3_aa: CASSQNPGGEQFF
d_call: .
v_call: TRBV3-1
clone_size: .
j_call: TRBJ2-1

cdr3_nt: TGCGCCAGCAGCCAAGATGCGGGGCCGAACACTGAAGCTTTCTTT
cdr3_aa: CASSQDAGPNTEAFF
d_call: .
v_call: TRBV4-3
clone_size: few
j_call: TRBJ1-1

cdr3_nt: TGTGCCAGCAGCCCCTATAGCAATCAGCCCCAGCATTTT
cdr3_aa: CASSPYSNQPQHF
d_call: .
v_call: TRBV3-1
clone_size: many
j_call: TRBJ1-5

cdr3_nt: TGCGCCAGCAGCCAAGACGGCAGTTATCAGCCCCAGCATTTT
cdr3_aa: CASSQDGSYQPQHF
d_call: .
v_call: TRBV4-3
clone_size: .
j_call: TRBJ1-5

cdr3_nt: TGCGCCAGCAGCTACGGGGGTTTTGAGAGCTCTGGAAACACCATATATTTT
cdr3_aa: CASSYGGFESSGNTIYF
d_call: .
v_call: TRBV5-1
clone_size: few
j_call: TRBJ1-3

cdr3_nt: TGTGCCAGCAGCCAGAGCAGGACAGGGTGGGGGACTGAAGCTTTCTTT
cdr3_aa: CASSQSRTGWGTEAFF
d_call: TRBD1
v_call: TRBV7-9
clone_size: .
j_call: TRBJ1-1

cdr3_nt: TGCAGCGTTGGTCCAGGGAGGACCGGGGAGCTGTTTTTT
cdr3_aa: CSVGPGRTGELFF
d_call: .
v_call: TRBV29-1
clone_size: many
j_call: TRBJ2-2

cdr3_nt: TGTGCCACAGGGACTAGCGGAGATACGCAGTATTTT
cdr3_aa: CATGTSGDTQYF
d_call: TRBD2
v_call: TRBV10-3
clone_size: few
j_call: TRBJ2-3

cdr3_nt: TGTGCCAGCAGCCAAAGTCGGTTAGGGCCCGTTTACCAAGAGACCCAGTACTTC
cdr3_aa: CASSQSRLGPVYQETQYF
d_call: .
v_call: TRBV9
clone_size: .
j_call: TRBJ2-5

cdr3_nt: TGTGCCAGCAGTTATCTCCAGACATCCTACAATGAGCAGTTCTTC
cdr3_aa: CASSYLQTSYNEQFF
d_call: .
v_call: TRBV6-5
clone_size: few
j_call: TRBJ2-1

cdr3_nt: TGTGCCAGCGCCGTAGCGGGAGGGAATTTGGATACGCAGTATTTT
cdr3_aa: CASAVAGGNLDTQYF
d_call: TRBD2
v_call: TRBV5-4
clone_size: .
j_call: TRBJ2-3

cdr3_nt: TGTGCCAGCAGCGTAGGAGACAGGGAAGGGTCACCCCTCCACTTT
cdr3_aa: CASSVGDREGSPLHF
d_call: TRBD1
v_call: TRBV9
clone_size: few
j_call: TRBJ1-6

cdr3_nt: TGTGCCAGCAGTTACTCGACTGGGGCTGGGAGCACTGAAGCTTTCTTT
cdr3_aa: CASSYSTGAGSTEAFF
d_call: .
v_call: TRBV6-5
clone_size: few
j_call: TRBJ1-1

cdr3_nt: TGTGCCAGCAGTGGGACTACAGTGAACGCTGAAGCTTTCTTT
cdr3_aa: CASSGTTVNAEAFF
d_call: .
v_call: TRBV2
clone_size: once
j_call: TRBJ1-1

cdr3_nt: TGTGCTAGTGGGCAGGGGGGGCTAGCGAACAATGAGCAGTTCTTC
cdr3_aa: CASGQGGLANNEQFF
d_call: .
v_call: TRBV12-5
clone_size: .
j_call: TRBJ2-1

cdr3_nt: TGCAGCGTTGAAGATCCTAGCACAGATACGCAGTATTTT
cdr3_aa: CSVEDPSTDTQYF
d_call: .
v_call: TRBV29-1
clone_size: many
j_call: TRBJ2-3

cdr3_nt: TGTGCCAGCAGGTTAGCTAGCGGCGAGTACAATGAGCAGTTCTTC
cdr3_aa: CASRLASGEYNEQFF
d_call: TRBD2
v_call: TRBV6-2/TRBV6-3
clone_size: .
j_call: TRBJ2-1

cdr3_nt: TGCGCCAGCAGCTTGTATAAGAGCCAAGCTTTCTTT
cdr3_aa: CASSLYKSQAFF
d_call: .
v_call: TRBV5-1
clone_size: .
j_call: TRBJ1-1

cdr3_nt: TGTGCCATCAGGAGGGACAGGCCTTTAAACACTGAAGCTTTCTTT
cdr3_aa: CAIRRDRPLNTEAFF
d_call: TRBD1
v_call: TRBV10-3
clone_size: few
j_call: TRBJ1-1

cdr3_nt: TGCAGTGCTAGGGGACAGGGGGACACTGAAGCTTTCTTT
cdr3_aa: CSARGQGDTEAFF
d_call: TRBD1
v_call: TRBV20-1
clone_size: medium-sized
j_call: TRBJ1-1

cdr3_nt: TGTGCCAGCAGTTACAGGGCGGACCAAGAGACCCAGTACTTC
cdr3_aa: CASSYRADQETQYF
d_call: .
v_call: TRBV6-2/TRBV6-3
clone_size: .
j_call: TRBJ2-5